The sequence of this T cell receptor beta chain was determined in a study of cytomegalovirus exposure and HLA in healthy donors. A note on this clone: The antigen is unknown.

PCR involved 60 Vbeta and 13 Jbeta primers. Generated by immunoSEQ multiplex PCR, the TCRdb table keeps only in-frame clones and is missing some. The sample has approximately 180,000 clones, about 12% seen once; the top ten hold 7.8%. Study-wide results and limits: Being productive about 87% or about 30% of the time was typical of most TCR beta V segments in an earlier analysis. It was likely that a cluster of highly shared sequence variants was a sequencing artifact. In a later analysis, at a false discovery rate of 0.05, 17,000 or so TCR beta sequences matched HLA alleles. The authors listed around 150 TCR beta chains as cytomegalovirus-associated.

Germline V gene sequence: CDR1 SEHNR, CDR2 FQNEAQ (reference sequence). This CDR3 is 14 amino acids long. The J segment lost 2 bases and the V segment lost 4 bases, leaving 4 bases of the junction unmatched. Sample: PBMCs. The V gene is TRBV7-9, the J gene TRBJ2-5; 7 bases fit TRBD1. The clonotype originates from a middle-aged man in good health and CMV-seropositive. The CDR3 region is CASSSGQRQETQYF. CDR3 DNA sequence: TGTGCCAGCAGCTCGGGACAGCGACAAGAGACCCAGTACTTC.